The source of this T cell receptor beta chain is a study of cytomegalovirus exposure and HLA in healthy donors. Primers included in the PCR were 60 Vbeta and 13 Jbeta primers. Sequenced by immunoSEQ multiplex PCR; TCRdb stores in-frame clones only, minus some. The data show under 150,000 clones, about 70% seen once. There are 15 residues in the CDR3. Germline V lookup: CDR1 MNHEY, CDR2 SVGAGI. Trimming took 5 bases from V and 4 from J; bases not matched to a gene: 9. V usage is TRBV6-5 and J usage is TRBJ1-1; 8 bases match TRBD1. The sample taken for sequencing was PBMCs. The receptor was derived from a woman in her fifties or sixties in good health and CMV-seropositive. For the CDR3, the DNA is TGTGCCAGCAGTACCTTGGGGACAGGAAGCACTGAAGCTTTCTTT. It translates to CASSTLGTGSTEAFF.